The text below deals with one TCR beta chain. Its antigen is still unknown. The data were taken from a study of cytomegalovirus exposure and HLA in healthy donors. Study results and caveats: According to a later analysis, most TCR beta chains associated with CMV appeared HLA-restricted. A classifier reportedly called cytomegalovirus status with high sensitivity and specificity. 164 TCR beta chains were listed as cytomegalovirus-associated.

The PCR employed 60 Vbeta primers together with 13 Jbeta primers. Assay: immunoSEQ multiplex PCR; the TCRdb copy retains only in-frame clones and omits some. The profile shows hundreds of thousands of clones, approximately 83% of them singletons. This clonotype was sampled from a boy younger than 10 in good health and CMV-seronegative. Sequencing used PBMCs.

The CDR3 loop reads CASSPLTGFEKLFF. CDR3 nucleotide sequence: TGTGCCAGCAGCCCCCTAACAGGGTTTGAAAAACTGTTTTTT. The rearrangement joins TRBV6-5 to TRBJ1-4, with a tentative D call TRBD1 (6 bases). CDR1 and CDR2 from the germline V gene are MNHEY and SVGAGI. This CDR3 is 14 amino acids long. V was trimmed by 6 bases and J by 7 bases, leaving 15 bases between them.